Shown below are 13 T cell receptor beta chains from a single sample sequenced in a study of blood T cell repertoires in COVID-19. Profiling relied on immunoSEQ multiplex PCR, and the TCRdb table lists in-frame clones only, not all of them. The sample consists of tens of thousands of clones, roughly 88% of them appearing once. Material: peripheral blood. These receptors were collected from a man under 40 with acute or convalescent COVID-19.

The chain links TRBV28 to TRBJ2-5; D gene uncertain. From germline, CDR1 is MDHEN and CDR2 SYDVKM. This CDR3 is 13 amino acids long. V lost 8 bases and J lost 2, with 12 bases in between. The CDR3 region is CASHTLGQETQYF. The CDR3 DNA sequence: TGTGCCAGCCACACCCTAGGTCAAGAGACCCAGTACTTC.

J is TRBJ1-2 and V is TRBV28, with D possibly TRBD1 on 5 matching bases. Per germline, CDR1 MDHEN and CDR2 SYDVKM. Trimming removed 8 bases at V and 1 base at J, with 8 bases between. The CDR3 totals 12 residues. As DNA, the CDR3 is TGTGCCAGCTTTGACAGTAACTATGGCTACACCTTC. Protein: CASFDSNYGYTF.

This rearrangement joins TRBV28 to TRBJ1-5; 7 bases line up with TRBD1. V gave up 3 bases and J gave up 5 bases; unmatched junction bases: 10. The CDR3 contains 16 residues. Germline V gives CDR1 MDHEN, CDR2 SYDVKM. As DNA, the CDR3 is TGTGCCAGCAGTTTTCTACCCACGACAGGGTATCAGCCCCAGCATTTT. Encoded protein: CASSFLPTTGYQPQHF. The complete variable domain, with remaining parts taken from reference TRBV28 and TRBJ1-5, reads DVKVTQSSRYLVKRTGEKVFLECVQDMDHENMFWYRQDPGLGLRLIYFSYDVKMKEKGDIPEGYSVSREKKERFSLILESASTNQTSMYLCASSFLPTTGYQPQHFGDGTRLSIL.

The V call is TRBV24-1, the J call TRBJ2-2, with 14 bases matching TRBD2. After removal of 2 bases from V and 1 base from J, the junction contained 2 bases not matched to a gene. The CDR3 has 18 residues. Germline assignment: CDR1 KGHDR and CDR2 SFDVKD. CDR3 bases: TGTGCCACCAGTGATTCGGGACTAGCGGGAGTGAACACCGGGGAGCTGTTTTTT. It is translated as CATSDSGLAGVNTGELFF.

The rearrangement joins TRBV11-2 to TRBJ2-1; TRBD1 might be the D (7 bases). Germline loops: CDR1 SGHAT, CDR2 FQNNGV. The CDR3 is 15 residues long. V dropped 8 bases and J dropped 5 bases, with 19 bases sitting between them. The CDR3 loop is CASLSWQGGNNEQFF. In DNA, the CDR3 is TGTGCCAGCCTCTCATGGCAGGGGGGAAACAATGAGCAGTTCTTC.

In regard to this clone: A junction boundary mismatches the germline segment, possibly from a read error. CDR3 bases: TGTGCCAGCAGTCCCGGGATAACCACCTTGGGCACGGATACGCAGTATTTT. The encoded protein is CASSPGITTLGTDTQYF. The V gene is TRBV2, the J gene TRBJ2-3; D might be TRBD2 (5 bases). The CDR3 totals 17 residues. The germline V gene has CDR1 SNHLY and CDR2 FYNNEI.

The gene calls are TRBV10-3 and TRBJ1-2, with 10 nucleotides matching TRBD1. V shed 3 bases and J 4 bases; nucleotides not matched to a gene: 11. Germline CDR1 ENHRY, CDR2 SYGVKD. CDR3 length equals 17 residues. CDR3 residues: CAISDPNTGTGVYGYTF. The CDR3 region has the DNA TGTGCCATCAGTGACCCCAACACCGGGACAGGGGTCTATGGCTACACCTTC.

The chain carries TRBV4-1 and TRBJ2-3, with a possible D match to TRBD2 (5 bases). The CDR3 runs 14 residues. The germline CDR1 and CDR2 sequences are MGHRA and YSYEKL. V shed 4 bases and J shed 3 bases, with 11 bases lying between them. The CDR3 bases are TGCGCCAGCAGCCTCTTTGGGAGTACAGATACGCAGTATTTT. Its protein product is CASSLFGSTDTQYF.

V usage is TRBV6-1 and J usage is TRBJ2-3, with 11 bases lining up with TRBD2. In germline, CDR1 is MNHNS, CDR2 SASEGT. The CDR3 covers 16 residues. J gave up 1 base and V 1 base, and 1 base lay outside the gene matches. CDR3 DNA: TGTGCCAGCAGTGAAGTACTAGCGGGAGGCACAGATACGCAGTATTTT. As protein: CASSEVLAGGTDTQYF.

The rearrangement links TRBV11-2 to TRBJ2-2; TRBD2 aligns across 10 bases. Germline V lookup: CDR1 SGHAT, CDR2 FQNNGV. CDR3 size: 17 residues. With 5 bases clipped from V and 0 bases from J, the junction kept 6 bases outside the gene matches. The CDR3 is CASSGWTSGTNTGELFF. In nucleotides, the CDR3 is TGTGCCAGCAGCGGATGGACTAGCGGCACGAACACCGGGGAGCTGTTTTTT. Variable domain in full (rest from reference TRBV11-2 and TRBJ2-2): EAGVAQSPRYKIIEKRQSVAFWCNPISGHATLYWYQQILGQGPKLLIQFQNNGVVDDSQLPKDRFSAERLKGVDSTLKIQPAKLEDSAVYLCASSGWTSGTNTGELFFGEGSRLTVL.

The chain recombines TRBV7-9 with TRBJ2-7, with 7 bases identical to TRBD2. With 7 bases clipped from V and 7 bases from J, the junction kept 16 bases outside the gene matches. There are 15 residues in the CDR3. In germline, CDR1 is SEHNR, CDR2 FQNEAQ (reference sequence). In DNA form, the CDR3 reads TGTGCCAGCACCTCAGCGGGGTTCCCCGGAGGGGAGCAGTACTTC. Its translation: CASTSAGFPGGEQYF. Full variable domain (remainder filled in from reference TRBV7-9 and TRBJ2-7): DTGVSQNPRHKITKRGQNVTFRCDPISEHNRLYWYRQTLGQGPEFLTYFQNEAQLEKSRLLSDRFSAERPKGSFSTLEIQRTEQGDSAMYLCASTSAGFPGGEQYFGPGTRLTVT.

This rearrangement joins TRBV19 to TRBJ1-5; the D gene is possibly TRBD1 (6 bases). Germline CDR1 reads LNHDA; CDR2 reads SQIVND (reference sequence). The V gene lost 0 bases and the J gene lost 2 bases, with 8 bases spanning the gap. The CDR3 is 15 amino acids. The CDR3 DNA reads TGTGCCAGTAGTATAGACCGACAGGGCAATCAGCCCCAGCATTTT. Protein sequence: CASSIDRQGNQPQHF.

The rearrangement links TRBV28 to TRBJ1-4; weak D call: TRBD1 (5 bases). Per the germline V gene, CDR1 is MDHEN and CDR2 is SYDVKM. The CDR3 has 16 amino acids. V shed 6 bases and J shed 9 bases, with 23 bases lying between them. DNA of the CDR3: TGTGCCAGCAGCTCTTCCCCGACAGTGGGGCATCAAAAACTGTTTTTT. Translated: CASSSSPTVGHQKLFF.